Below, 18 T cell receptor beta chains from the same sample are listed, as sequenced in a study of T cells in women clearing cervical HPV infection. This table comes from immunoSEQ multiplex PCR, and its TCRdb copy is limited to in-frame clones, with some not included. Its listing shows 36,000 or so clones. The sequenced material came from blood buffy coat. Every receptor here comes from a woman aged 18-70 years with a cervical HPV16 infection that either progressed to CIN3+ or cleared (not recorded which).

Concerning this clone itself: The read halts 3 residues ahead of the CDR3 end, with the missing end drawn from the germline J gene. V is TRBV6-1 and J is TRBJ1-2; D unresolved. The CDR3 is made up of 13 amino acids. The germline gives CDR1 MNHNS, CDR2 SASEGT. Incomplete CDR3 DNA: TGTGCCAGCAGTGAAGAAACAGCCTACGAC. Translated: CASSEETAYD. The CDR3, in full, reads CASSEETAYDYTF.

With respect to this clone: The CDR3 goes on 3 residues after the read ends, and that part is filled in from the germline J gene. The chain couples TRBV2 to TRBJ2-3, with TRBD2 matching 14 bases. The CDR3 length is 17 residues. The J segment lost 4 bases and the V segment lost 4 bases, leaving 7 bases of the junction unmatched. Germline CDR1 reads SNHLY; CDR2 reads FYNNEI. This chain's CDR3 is CASSGGRLAGGADTQYF. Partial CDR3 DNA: TGTGCCAGCAGTGGGGGCAGACTAGCGGGGGGGGCAGATACG.

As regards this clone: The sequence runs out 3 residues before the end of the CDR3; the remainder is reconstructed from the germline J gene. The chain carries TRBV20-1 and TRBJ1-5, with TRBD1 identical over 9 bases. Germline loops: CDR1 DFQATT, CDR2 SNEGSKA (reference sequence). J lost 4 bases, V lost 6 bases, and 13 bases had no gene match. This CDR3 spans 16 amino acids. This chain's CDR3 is CSAPSTGGLWNQPQHF. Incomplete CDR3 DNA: TGCAGTGCCCCGTCGACAGGGGGTTTGTGGAATCAGCCC.

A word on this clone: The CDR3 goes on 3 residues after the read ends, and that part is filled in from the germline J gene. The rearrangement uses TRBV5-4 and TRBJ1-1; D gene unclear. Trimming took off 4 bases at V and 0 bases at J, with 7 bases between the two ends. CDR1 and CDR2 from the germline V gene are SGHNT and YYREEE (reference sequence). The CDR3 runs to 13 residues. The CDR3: CASSLEMNTEAFF. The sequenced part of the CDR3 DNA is TGTGCCAGCAGCCTAGAGATGAACACTGAA.

The CDR3 sequence: CASMDGTGGHSYNEQFF. CDR3 bases read: TGTGCCAGCATGGATGGGACGGGGGGACACTCCTACAATGAG. The chain has TRBV13 and TRBJ2-1; a weak D match, TRBD2 (7 bases). The sequence runs out 3 residues before the end of the CDR3; the remainder is reconstructed from the germline J gene. The CDR3 has 17 amino acids. Trimming cost V 7 bases and J 0 bases, with 19 bases left between them. Germline-derived CDR1 and CDR2 are PRHDT and FYEKMQ (reference sequence).

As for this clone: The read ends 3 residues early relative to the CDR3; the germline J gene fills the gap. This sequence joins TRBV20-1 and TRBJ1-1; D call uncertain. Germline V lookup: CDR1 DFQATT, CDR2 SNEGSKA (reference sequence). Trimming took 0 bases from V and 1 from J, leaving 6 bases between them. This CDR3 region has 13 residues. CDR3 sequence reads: CSARDRRNTEAFF. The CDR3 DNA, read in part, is TGCAGTGCTAGAGACAGGAGGAACACTGAA.

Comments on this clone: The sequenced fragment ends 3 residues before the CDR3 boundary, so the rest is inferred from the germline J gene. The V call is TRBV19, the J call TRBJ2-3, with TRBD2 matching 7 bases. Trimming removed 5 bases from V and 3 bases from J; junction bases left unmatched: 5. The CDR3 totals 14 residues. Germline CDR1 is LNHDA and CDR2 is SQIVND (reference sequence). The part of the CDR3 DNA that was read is TGTGCCAGTAGTCCTTCGCGGGGGACAGATACG. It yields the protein CASSPSRGTDT. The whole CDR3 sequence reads CASSPSRGTDTQYF.

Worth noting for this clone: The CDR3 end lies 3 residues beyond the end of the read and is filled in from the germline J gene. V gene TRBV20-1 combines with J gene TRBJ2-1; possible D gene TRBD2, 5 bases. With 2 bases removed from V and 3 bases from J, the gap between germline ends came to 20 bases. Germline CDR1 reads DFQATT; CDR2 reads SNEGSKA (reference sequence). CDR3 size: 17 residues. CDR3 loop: CSARLVGRADFYNEQFF. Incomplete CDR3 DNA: TGCAGTGCTAGACTCGTGGGGAGAGCGGACTTCTACAATGAG.

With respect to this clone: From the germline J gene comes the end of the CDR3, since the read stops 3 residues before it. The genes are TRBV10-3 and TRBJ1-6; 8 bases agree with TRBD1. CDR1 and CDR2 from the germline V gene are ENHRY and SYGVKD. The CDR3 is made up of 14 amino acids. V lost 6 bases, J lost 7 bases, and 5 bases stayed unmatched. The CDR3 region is CAISKTGENSPLHF. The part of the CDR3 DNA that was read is TGTGCCATCAGCAAGACAGGGGAGAATTCACCC.

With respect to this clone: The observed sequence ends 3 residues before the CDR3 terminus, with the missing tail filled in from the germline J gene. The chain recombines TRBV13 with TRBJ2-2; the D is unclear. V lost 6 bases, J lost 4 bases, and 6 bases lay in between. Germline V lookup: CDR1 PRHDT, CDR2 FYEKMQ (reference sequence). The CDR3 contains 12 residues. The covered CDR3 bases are TGTGCCAGCAGACCTACCACCGGGGAG. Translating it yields CASRPTTGE. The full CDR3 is CASRPTTGELFF.

CDR3 amino acids: CASSLTVNLHYEQYF. The DNA read from the CDR3 is TGTGCCAGCAGCTTGACAGTAAACTTACACTACGAG. This sequence joins TRBV5-6 and TRBJ2-7, with D uncertain. The read ends 3 residues before the CDR3 terminus; that terminus is restored from the germline J gene. From germline, CDR1 is SGHDT and CDR2 YYEEEE. The CDR3 extends over 15 amino acids. Trimming took off 1 base at V and 3 bases at J, with 14 bases between the two ends.

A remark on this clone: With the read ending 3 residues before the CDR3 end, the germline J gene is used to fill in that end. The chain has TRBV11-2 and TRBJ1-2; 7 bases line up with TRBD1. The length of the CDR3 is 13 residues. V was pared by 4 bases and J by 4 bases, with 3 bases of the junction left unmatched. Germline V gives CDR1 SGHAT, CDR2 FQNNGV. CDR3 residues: CASSSTGPYGYTF. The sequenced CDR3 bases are TGTGCCAGCAGCTCGACAGGGCCCTATGGC.

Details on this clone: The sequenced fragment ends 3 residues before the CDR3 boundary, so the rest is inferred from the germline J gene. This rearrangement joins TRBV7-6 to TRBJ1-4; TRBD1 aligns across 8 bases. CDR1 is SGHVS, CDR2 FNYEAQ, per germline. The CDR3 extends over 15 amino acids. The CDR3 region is CASSLGDRGNSPLFF. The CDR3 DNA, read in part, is TGTGCCAGCAGCTTAGGTGACAGGGGAAATTCACCA. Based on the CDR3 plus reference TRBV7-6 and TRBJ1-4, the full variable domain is GAGVSQSPRYKVTKRGQDVALRCDPISGHVSLYWYRQALGQGPEFLTYFNYEAQQDKSGLPNDRFSAERPEGSISTLTIQRTEQRDSAMYRCASSLGDRGNSPLFFGSGTQLSVL.

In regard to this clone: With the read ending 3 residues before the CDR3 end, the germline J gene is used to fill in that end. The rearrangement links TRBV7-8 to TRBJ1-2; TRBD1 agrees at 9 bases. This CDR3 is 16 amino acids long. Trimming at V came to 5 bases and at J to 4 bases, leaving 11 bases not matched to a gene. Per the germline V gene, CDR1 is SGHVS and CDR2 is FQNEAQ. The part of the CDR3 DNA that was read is TGTGCCAGCAGCGAGAGGGCAGGACAGGGGATCTATGGC. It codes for CASSERAGQGIYG. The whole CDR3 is CASSERAGQGIYGYTF.

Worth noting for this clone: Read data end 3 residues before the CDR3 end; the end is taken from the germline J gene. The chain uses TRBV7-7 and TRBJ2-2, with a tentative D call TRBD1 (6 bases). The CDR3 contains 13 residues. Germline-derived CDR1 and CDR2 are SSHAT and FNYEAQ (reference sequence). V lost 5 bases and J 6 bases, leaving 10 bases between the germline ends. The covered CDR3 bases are TGTGCCAGCAGCCTTACAGGGCCCGGGGAG. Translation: CASSLTGPGE. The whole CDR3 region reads CASSLTGPGELFF.

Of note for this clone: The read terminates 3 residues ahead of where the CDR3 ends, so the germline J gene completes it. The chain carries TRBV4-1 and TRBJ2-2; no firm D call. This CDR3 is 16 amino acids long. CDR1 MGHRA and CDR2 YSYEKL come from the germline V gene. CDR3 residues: CASSQGSVATNEKLFF. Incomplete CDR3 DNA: TGCGCCAGCAGCCAAGGGTCGGTCGCAACTAATGAAAAG.

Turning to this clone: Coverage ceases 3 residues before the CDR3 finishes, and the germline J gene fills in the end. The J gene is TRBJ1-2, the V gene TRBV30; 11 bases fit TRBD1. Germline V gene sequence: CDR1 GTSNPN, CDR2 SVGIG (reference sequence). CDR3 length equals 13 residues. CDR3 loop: CAGAGDRGNIYTF. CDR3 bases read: TGTGCCGGGGCGGGGGACAGGGGGAACATC.

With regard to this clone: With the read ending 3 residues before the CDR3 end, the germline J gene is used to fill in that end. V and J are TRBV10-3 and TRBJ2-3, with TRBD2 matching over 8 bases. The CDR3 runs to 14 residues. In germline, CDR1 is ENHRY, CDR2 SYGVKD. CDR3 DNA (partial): TGTGCCATCAGTGACACGGGGGGGGGCGAGACG. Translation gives CAISDTGGGET. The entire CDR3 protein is CAISDTGGGETQYF.